This TCR beta chain was recorded in a study of blood T cell repertoires in COVID-19. In the study overall: Material from acute and convalescent COVID-19 was sourced from the United States, Italy and Spain.

Under the authors' procedure: From reference gene primer amplification, estimates of nucleated cell counts were derived. Some clones are missing from TCRdb's copy, which holds only in-frame ones; the method was immunoSEQ multiplex PCR. The DNA was the basis for D and trimming; V, J and clone size are from that table. In the table there are 200,000 or so clones, nearly 90% of which are singletons. The length of the CDR3 is 13 residues. The V gene lost 3 bases and the J gene lost 1 base, with 6 bases spanning the gap. The sequence came from a man aged 50 or older with COVID-19, enrolled during active disease. Sequencing input: peripheral blood. The chain employs TRBV12-3 or TRBV12-4 and TRBJ2-5, with D possibly matching TRBD2 (6 bases). The CDR3 DNA follows: TGTGCCAGCAGTTTCGGGGGCCAAGAGACCCAGTACTTC. Protein sequence: CASSFGGQETQYF.